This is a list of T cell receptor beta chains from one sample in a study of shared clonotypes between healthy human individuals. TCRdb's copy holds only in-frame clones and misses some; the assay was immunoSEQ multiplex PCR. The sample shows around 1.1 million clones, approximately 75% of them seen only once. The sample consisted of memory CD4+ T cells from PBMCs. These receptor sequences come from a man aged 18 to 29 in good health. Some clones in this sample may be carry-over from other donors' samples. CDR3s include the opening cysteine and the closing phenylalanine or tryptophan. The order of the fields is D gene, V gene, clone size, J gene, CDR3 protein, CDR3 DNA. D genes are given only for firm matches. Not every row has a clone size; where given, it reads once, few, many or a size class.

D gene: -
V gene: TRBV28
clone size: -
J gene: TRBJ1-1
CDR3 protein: CASSASGSEAFF
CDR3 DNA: TGTGCCAGCAGTGCGTCAGGCAGTGAAGCTTTCTTT

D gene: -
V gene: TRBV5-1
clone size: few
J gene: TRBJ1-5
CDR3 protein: CASSLGFSNQPQHF
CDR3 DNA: TGCGCCAGCAGCTTAGGGTTCAGCAATCAGCCCCAGCATTTT

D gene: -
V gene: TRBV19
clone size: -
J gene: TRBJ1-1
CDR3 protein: CATGGGKGTEAFF
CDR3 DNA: TGTGCCACCGGCGGGGGAAAGGGGACTGAAGCTTTCTTT

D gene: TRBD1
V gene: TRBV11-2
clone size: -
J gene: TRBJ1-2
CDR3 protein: CASSSWRDSTLNYGYTF
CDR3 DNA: TGTGCCAGCAGCTCCTGGAGGGACAGTACCCTTAACTATGGCTACACCTTC

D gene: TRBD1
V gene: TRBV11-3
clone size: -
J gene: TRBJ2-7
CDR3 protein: CASSLDGTGGEQYF
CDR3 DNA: TGTGCCAGCAGCTTAGATGGGACAGGGGGCGAGCAGTACTTC

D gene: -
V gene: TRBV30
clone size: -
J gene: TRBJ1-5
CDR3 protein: CAWSQDSSNQTQHF
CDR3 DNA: TGTGCCTGGAGTCAGGACAGTAGCAATCAGACCCAGCATTTT

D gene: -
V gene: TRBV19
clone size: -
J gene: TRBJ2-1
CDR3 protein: CASSISPPRGKFF
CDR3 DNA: TGTGCCAGTAGTATTTCCCCACCGAGGGGTAAGTTCTTC

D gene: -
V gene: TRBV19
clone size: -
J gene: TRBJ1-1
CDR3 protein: CASSIMGRLNTEAFF
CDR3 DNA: TGTGCCAGTAGCATCATGGGCCGTCTGAACACTGAAGCTTTCTTT

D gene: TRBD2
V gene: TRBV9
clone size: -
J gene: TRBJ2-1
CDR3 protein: CASSVGTSGMLYEQFF
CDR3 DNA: TGTGCCAGCAGCGTAGGGACTAGCGGGATGCTTTATGAGCAGTTCTTC

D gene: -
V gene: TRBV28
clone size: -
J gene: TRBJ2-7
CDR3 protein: CASPKDYEQYF
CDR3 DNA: TGTGCCAGCCCTAAGGACTACGAGCAGTACTTC

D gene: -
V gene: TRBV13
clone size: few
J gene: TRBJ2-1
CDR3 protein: CASRSGLMNEQFF
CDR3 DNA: TGTGCCAGCAGGAGCGGGTTGATGAATGAGCAGTTCTTC

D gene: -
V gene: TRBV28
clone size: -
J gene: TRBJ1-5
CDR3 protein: CASSAFRPQHF
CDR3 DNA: TGTGCCAGCAGTGCCTTTAGGCCCCAGCATTTT

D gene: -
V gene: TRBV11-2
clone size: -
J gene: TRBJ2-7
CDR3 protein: CASSLVALGSEQYF
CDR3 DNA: TGTGCCAGCAGCTTAGTGGCTCTGGGTAGCGAGCAGTACTTC

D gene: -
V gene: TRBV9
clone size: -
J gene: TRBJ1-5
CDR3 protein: CASSVEGGPNQPQHF
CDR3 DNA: TGTGCCAGCAGCGTAGAGGGCGGACCAAATCAGCCCCAGCATTTT

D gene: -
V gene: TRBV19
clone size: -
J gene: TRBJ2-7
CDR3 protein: CASSIGVSMTYEQYF
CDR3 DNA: TGTGCCAGTAGTATAGGCGTTTCGATGACTTACGAGCAGTACTTC

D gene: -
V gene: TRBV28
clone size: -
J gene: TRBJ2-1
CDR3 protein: CASSSGGNNEQFF
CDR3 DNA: TGTGCCAGCAGTTCAGGGGGGAACAATGAGCAGTTCTTC

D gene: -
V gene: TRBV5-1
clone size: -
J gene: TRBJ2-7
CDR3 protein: CASSPGPAYYEQYF
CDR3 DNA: TGCGCCAGCAGCCCCGGACCCGCCTACTACGAGCAGTACTTC

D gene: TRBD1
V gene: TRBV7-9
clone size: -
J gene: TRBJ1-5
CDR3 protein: CASSKTGSNQPQHF
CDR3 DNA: TGTGCCAGCAGCAAGACAGGGTCCAATCAGCCCCAGCATTTT

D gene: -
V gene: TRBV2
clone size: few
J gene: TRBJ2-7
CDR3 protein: CASSEDPTDEQYF
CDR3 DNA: TGTGCCAGCAGTGAAGATCCTACGGACGAGCAGTACTTC

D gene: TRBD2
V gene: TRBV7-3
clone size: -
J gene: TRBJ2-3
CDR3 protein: CASSRSGSGTDTQYF
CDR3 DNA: TGTGCCAGCAGCCGCAGCGGGAGCGGTACAGATACGCAGTATTTT

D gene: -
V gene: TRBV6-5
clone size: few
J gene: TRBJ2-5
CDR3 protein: CASKKETQYF
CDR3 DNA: TGTGCCAGCAAAAAAGAGACCCAGTACTTC

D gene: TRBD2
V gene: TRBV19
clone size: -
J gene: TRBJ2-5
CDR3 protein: CASSRGLAGAQETQYF
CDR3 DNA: TGTGCCAGTAGTAGGGGACTAGCGGGGGCTCAAGAGACCCAGTACTTC

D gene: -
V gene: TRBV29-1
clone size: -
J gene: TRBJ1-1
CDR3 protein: CSVGGRLNTEAFF
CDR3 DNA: TGCAGCGTTGGGGGACGGCTGAACACTGAAGCTTTCTTT

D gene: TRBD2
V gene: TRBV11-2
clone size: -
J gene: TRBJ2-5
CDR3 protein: CASSLVELGLAGIQETQYF
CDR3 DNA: TGTGCCAGCAGCTTAGTCGAATTGGGACTAGCGGGGATACAAGAGACCCAGTACTTC

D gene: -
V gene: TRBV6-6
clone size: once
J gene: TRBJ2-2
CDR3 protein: CASSYQTGLTGELFF
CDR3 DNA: TGTGCCAGCAGTTATCAGACAGGACTCACCGGGGAGCTGTTTTTT

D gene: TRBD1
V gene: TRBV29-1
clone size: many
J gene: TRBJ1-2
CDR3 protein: CSVEDRGTGNGYTF
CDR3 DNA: TGCAGCGTTGAAGATCGGGGGACAGGGAATGGCTACACCTTC

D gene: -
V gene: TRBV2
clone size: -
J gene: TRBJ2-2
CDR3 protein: CASMRQANTGELFF
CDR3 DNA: TGTGCCAGCATGAGACAGGCGAACACCGGGGAGCTGTTTTTT

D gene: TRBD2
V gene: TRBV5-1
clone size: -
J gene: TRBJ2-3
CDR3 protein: CASSLGAGGTDTQYF
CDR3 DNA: TGCGCCAGCAGCTTAGGAGCGGGAGGGACAGATACGCAGTATTTT

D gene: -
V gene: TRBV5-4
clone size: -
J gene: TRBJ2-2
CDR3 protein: CASSLIGGRDTGELFF
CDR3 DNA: TGTGCCAGCAGCCTTATCGGTGGCCGGGACACCGGGGAGCTGTTTTTT

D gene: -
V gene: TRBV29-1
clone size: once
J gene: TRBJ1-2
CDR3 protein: CSVEGGRGYGYTF
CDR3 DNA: TGCAGCGTTGAAGGGGGGCGCGGCTATGGCTACACCTTC

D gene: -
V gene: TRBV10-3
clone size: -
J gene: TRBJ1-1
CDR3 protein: CAIRTQGIGTEAFF
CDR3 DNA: TGTGCCATCAGAACCCAGGGAATTGGCACTGAAGCTTTCTTT

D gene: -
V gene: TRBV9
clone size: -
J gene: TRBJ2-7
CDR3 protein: CASSVDEGRSEQYF
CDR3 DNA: TGTGCCAGCAGCGTAGATGAGGGTCGATCCGAGCAGTACTTC

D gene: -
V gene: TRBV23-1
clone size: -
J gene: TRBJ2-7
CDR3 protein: CASSPYSGTSYEQYF
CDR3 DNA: TGCGCCAGCAGTCCTTATTCCGGGACGTCCTACGAGCAGTACTTC

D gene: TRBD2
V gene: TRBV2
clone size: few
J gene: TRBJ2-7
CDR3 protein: CASSSGGLAGGEQYF
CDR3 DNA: TGTGCCAGCAGTTCAGGGGGACTAGCGGGAGGCGAGCAGTACTTC

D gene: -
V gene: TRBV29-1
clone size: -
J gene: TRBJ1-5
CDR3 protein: CSVGRDQPQHF
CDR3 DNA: TGCAGCGTTGGGAGGGATCAGCCCCAGCATTTT

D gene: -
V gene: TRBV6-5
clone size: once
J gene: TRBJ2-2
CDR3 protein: CASSYSGFANTGELFF
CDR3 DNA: TGTGCCAGCAGTTACTCCGGGTTCGCGAACACCGGGGAGCTGTTTTTT

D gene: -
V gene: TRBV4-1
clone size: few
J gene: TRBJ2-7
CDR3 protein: CASSQALLGEREQYF
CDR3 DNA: TGCGCCAGCAGCCAAGCACTTTTGGGGGAACGCGAGCAGTACTTC

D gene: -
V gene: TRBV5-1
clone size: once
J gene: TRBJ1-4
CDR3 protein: CASSLGDATNEKLFF
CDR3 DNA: TGCGCCAGCAGCTTGGGGGATGCAACTAATGAAAAACTGTTTTTT

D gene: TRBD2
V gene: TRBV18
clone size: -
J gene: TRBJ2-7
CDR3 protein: CASSPTSGYEQYF
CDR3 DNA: TGTGCCAGCTCACCGACTAGCGGCTACGAGCAGTACTTC

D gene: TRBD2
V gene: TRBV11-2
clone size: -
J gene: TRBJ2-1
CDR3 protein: CASSSSTSGRAREQFF
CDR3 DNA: TGTGCCAGCAGCTCTTCGACTAGCGGGAGGGCCCGTGAGCAGTTCTTC

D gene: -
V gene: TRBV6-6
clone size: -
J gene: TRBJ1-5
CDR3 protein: CASSSKTHYSNQPQHF
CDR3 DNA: TGTGCCAGCAGTTCCAAGACACATTATAGCAATCAGCCCCAGCATTTT

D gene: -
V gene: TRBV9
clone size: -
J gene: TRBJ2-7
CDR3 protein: CASSVEVTSFYEQYF
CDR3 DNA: TGTGCCAGCAGCGTAGAAGTGACTAGTTTCTACGAGCAGTACTTC

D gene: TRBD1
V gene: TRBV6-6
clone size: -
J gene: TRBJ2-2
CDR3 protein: CASSRTGVNTGELFF
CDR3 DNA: TGTGCCAGCAGTCGGACAGGGGTGAACACCGGGGAGCTGTTTTTT

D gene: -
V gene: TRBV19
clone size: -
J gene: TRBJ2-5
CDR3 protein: CASTQGGASRETQYF
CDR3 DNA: TGTGCCAGTACCCAGGGGGGGGCAAGTAGGGAGACCCAGTACTTC

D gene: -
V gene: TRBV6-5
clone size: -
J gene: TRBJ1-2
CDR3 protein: CASSYRRDVGGYTF
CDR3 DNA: TGTGCCAGCAGTTACCGCAGGGACGTCGGTGGCTACACCTTC

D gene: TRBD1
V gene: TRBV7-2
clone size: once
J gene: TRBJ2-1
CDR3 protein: CASSFDRASNEQFF
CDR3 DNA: TGTGCCAGCAGCTTTGACAGGGCGAGCAATGAGCAGTTCTTC